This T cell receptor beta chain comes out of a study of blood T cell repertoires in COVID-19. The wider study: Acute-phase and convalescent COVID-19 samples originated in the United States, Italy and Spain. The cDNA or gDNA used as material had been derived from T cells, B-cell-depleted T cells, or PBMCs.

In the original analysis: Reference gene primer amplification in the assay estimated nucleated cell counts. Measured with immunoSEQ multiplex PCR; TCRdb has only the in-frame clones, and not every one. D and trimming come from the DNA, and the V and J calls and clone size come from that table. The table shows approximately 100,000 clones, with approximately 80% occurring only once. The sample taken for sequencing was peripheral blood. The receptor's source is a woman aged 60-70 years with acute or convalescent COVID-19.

In DNA form, the CDR3 reads TGTGCCAGCAGCCAACTAGCGGGAGCCTACAATGAGCAGTTCTTC. Its protein product is CASSQLAGAYNEQFF. The chain recombines TRBV7-9 with TRBJ2-1; TRBD2 agrees at 11 bases. Germline V lookup: CDR1 SEHNR, CDR2 FQNEAQ (reference sequence). V lost 5 bases to trimming and J lost 2 bases; unmatched junction nucleotides: 2. This CDR3 has 15 amino acids.